The 8 T cell receptor beta chains below were found in one sample sequenced in a study of blood T cell repertoires in COVID-19. Data came from immunoSEQ multiplex PCR; TCRdb stores just in-frame clones and leaves some out. The top ten hold 3.5% to 4% of the sample, which has more than 100,000 clones, 80% to 85% seen once. Sample: PBMCs or T cells enriched from blood (not recorded which). The receptors were sampled from a woman in her twenties or thirties who had recovered from COVID-19.

V is TRBV5-6 and J is TRBJ2-5; possibly TRBD2 for D (6 bases). Trimming removed 7 bases at V and 5 bases at J, with 15 bases between. The CDR3 extends over 13 amino acids. Germline V gene lookup returns CDR1 SGHDT and CDR2 YYEEEE. The CDR3 reads CASGPGAEETQYF. The CDR3 bases are TGTGCCAGCGGTCCGGGAGCCGAGGAGACCCAGTACTTC. Combining the CDR3 with reference TRBV5-6 and TRBJ2-5 gives the whole variable domain DAGVTQSPTHLIKTRGQQVTLRCSPKSGHDTVSWYQQALGQGPQFIFQYYEEEERQRGNFPDRFSGHQFPNYSSELNVNALLLGDSALYLCASGPGAEETQYFGPGTRLLVL.

The rearrangement links TRBV7-2 to TRBJ1-4; tentative D call: TRBD1 (5 bases). The germline V gene has CDR1 SGHTA and CDR2 FQGNSA. CDR3 length: 15 amino acids. V shed 5 bases and J shed 5 bases, with 15 bases lying between them. CDR3 sequence (DNA): TGTGCCAGCAGCCCCCTTGCGGCAGGGAATGAAAAACTGTTTTTT. Residues: CASSPLAAGNEKLFF.

The V call is TRBV7-2, the J call TRBJ1-3; D remains ambiguous. Trimming left V 1 base short and J 0 bases short, with 10 bases between. The CDR3 contains 16 residues. Germline V gene sequence: CDR1 SGHTA, CDR2 FQGNSA. The CDR3 reads CASSLVWQNSGNTIYF. CDR3 coding DNA: TGTGCCAGCAGCTTAGTGTGGCAGAACTCTGGAAACACCATATATTTT.

The chain is built from TRBV5-1 and TRBJ1-1; 8 nucleotides agree with TRBD1. This CDR3 comprises 15 residues. The germline CDR1 and CDR2 sequences are SGHRS and YFSETQ. The V segment lost 1 base and the J segment 2 bases; nucleotides outside the gene matches: 4. CDR3 sequence (DNA): TGCGCCAGCAGCTTGTCCGGACAGGGAAACACTGAAGCTTTCTTT. Its protein product is CASSLSGQGNTEAFF.

The gene calls are TRBV28 and TRBJ2-7; 10 nucleotides line up with TRBD2. Germline values: CDR1 MDHEN, CDR2 SYDVKM. This CDR3 comprises 18 residues. J lost 5 bases, V lost 0 bases, and 13 bases had no gene match. In DNA form, the CDR3 reads TGTGCCAGCAGTTTATGGGCCGGGCTAGCGGGAGTTGCCCACGAGCAGTACTTC. The encoded protein is CASSLWAGLAGVAHEQYF.

The rearrangement links TRBV4-3 to TRBJ2-7, with D perhaps matching TRBD2 (5 bases). This CDR3 region has 16 residues. Germline assignment: CDR1 LGHNA and CDR2 YSLEER. The germline V and J ends were trimmed by 1 base and 0 bases, with 13 bases remaining between them. The CDR3 loop reads CASSQVGYGISYEQYF. The CDR3, as DNA: TGCGCCAGCAGCCAAGTTGGGTACGGGATCTCCTACGAGCAGTACTTC.

The CDR3 DNA follows: TGTGCCAGCAGCTACCGGGACAGGGGGCAAGATACGCAGTATTTT. Translated, it gives CASSYRDRGQDTQYF. This chain uses TRBV11-1 with TRBJ2-3; the match to TRBD1 covers 12 bases. The CDR3 extends over 15 amino acids. Germline V gene sequence: CDR1 SGHAT, CDR2 FQDESV (reference sequence). The ends lost 4 bases at V and 5 bases at J; junction bases unmatched: 4.

This sequence joins TRBV20-1 and TRBJ2-1, with TRBD2 matching 8 bases. Germline V gene data show CDR1 as DFQATT and CDR2 as SNEGSKA (reference sequence). This CDR3 is built from 17 residues. J gave up 3 bases and V 3 bases, and 13 bases lay outside the gene matches. The CDR3 nucleotides read TGCAGTGCTAGTATAATAGCGACGGGAGGGCTCTACAATGAGCAGTTCTTC. Amino acid sequence: CSASIIATGGLYNEQFF.